The clone carrying this TCR beta chain appeared a single time. The data were obtained in a study of blood T cell repertoires in COVID-19. Study information: Samples of COVID-19 (acute and convalescent) were obtained from the United States, Italy and Spain. In each case, the material was cDNA or gDNA derived from T cells, B-cell-depleted T cells, or PBMCs.

The V segment lost 5 bases and the J segment 0 bases; nucleotides outside the gene matches: 8. The CDR3 covers 17 residues. CDR1 and CDR2 from the germline V gene are SEHNR and FQNEAQ (reference sequence). In the study's own analysis: Reference gene primer amplification yielded estimated nucleated cell counts. Repertoires were generated with immunoSEQ multiplex PCR, while TCRdb's copy carries only in-frame clones and drops some. The V and J calls and clone size were taken over from that table, and D and trimming were inferred from the DNA. Found here are around 63,000 clones, 80% to 90% of them singletons; the top ten hold under 1.5%.

Material: peripheral blood. The genes are TRBV7-9 and TRBJ2-4; 9 bases are a match to TRBD1. The sequence derives from a woman older than 75 with acute or convalescent COVID-19. For the CDR3, the DNA is TGTGCCAGCAGCAGAAGAGGGACAGGGCCAGCCAAAAACATTCAGTACTTC. Translation gives CASSRRGTGPAKNIQYF. The variable domain in full, with the rest retrieved from reference TRBV7-9 and TRBJ2-4, is DTGVSQNPRHKITKRGQNVTFRCDPISEHNRLYWYRQTLGQGPEFLTYFQNEAQLEKSRLLSDRFSAERPKGSFSTLEIQRTEQGDSAMYLCASSRRGTGPAKNIQYFGAGTRLSVL.